Reported below is one TCR beta chain. The antigen is unknown. This specimen belongs to a study of human T cells and chemical hapten exposure. Background on the study: The variation in per-sample TCR yields arose mainly from small differences in pooled library volumes.

CDR3 size: 14 residues. V was shortened by 3 bases and J by 4 bases, with 11 bases between the two germline ends. Library construction involved attaching unique molecular identifiers to individual cDNA molecules, which allowed quantitative, reproducible TCR counting. Per the original data handling: Ranging from roughly 23,224 to 690,600, TCR counts per sample had a median value of 95,638. TCRdb analysed the RACE reads with MiXCR anew, one entry per CDR3 protein. The V and J calls and clone size come from TCRdb's table, not from the authors' own analysis. The sample includes 75,000 to 100,000 distinct CDR3 sequences, around 9% of them seen just once. Whole-study findings and limits: No change in TCRs above 1 in 1000 frequency was produced by DPC sensitization.

Time point: healthy volunteer bleed at 2 weeks. The total RNA was obtained from whole blood that was not fractionated. The receptor comes from a female donor in good health. Some clones in this sample may be carry-over from other donors' samples. Sequencing was performed on whole blood. The chain joins TRBV12-3 or TRBV12-4 to TRBJ2-3; D is uncertain. DNA for the CDR3: TGTGCCAGCAGTTTTGGGGTTTCCCCAGATACGCAGTATTTT. This codes for CASSFGVSPDTQYF.